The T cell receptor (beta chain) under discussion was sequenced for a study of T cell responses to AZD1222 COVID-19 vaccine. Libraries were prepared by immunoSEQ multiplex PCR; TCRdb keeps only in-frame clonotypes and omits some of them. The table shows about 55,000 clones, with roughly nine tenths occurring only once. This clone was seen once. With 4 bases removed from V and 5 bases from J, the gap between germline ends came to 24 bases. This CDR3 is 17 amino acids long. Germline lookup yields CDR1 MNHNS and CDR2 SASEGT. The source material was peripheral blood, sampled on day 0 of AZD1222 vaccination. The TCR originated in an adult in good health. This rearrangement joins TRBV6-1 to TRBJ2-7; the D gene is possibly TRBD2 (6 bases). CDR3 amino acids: CASSGGGRGGFGNEQYF. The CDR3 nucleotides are TGTGCCAGCAGTGGTGGAGGGAGAGGTGGGTTCGGTAACGAGCAGTACTTC.